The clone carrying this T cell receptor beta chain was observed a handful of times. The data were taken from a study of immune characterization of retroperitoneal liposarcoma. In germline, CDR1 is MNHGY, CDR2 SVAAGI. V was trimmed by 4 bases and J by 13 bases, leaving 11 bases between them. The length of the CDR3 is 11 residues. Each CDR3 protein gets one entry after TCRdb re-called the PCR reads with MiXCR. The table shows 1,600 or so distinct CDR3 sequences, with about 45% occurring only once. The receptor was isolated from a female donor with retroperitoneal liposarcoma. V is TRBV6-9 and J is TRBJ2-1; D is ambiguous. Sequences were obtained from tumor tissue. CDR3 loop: CASSSPETQFF. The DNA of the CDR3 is TGTGCCAGCAGTTCCCCAGAGACCCAGTTCTTC.